A single sample gave rise to the 17 T cell receptor beta chains below, sequenced in a study of control samples from healthy donors and cancer patients. The assay was immunoSEQ multiplex PCR, and TCRdb's table has in-frame clones only and misses some. The sample contains approximately 90,000 clones, about four fifths of which appear only once. The material sequenced was PBMCs. The receptors were sampled from a man between 65 and 80 years old with lung cancer.

V usage is TRBV28 and J usage is TRBJ1-5; D not certain. Trimming stripped 1 base from V and 4 bases from J, with 8 bases between. The CDR3 extends over 14 amino acids. Per the germline V gene, CDR1 is MDHEN and CDR2 is SYDVKM. CDR3 nucleotide sequence: TGTGCCAGCAGTTTATCAGGCCAAAATCAGCCCCAGCATTTT. Its translation: CASSLSGQNQPQHF.

The genes are TRBV25-1 and TRBJ1-2; D is perhaps TRBD1 (6 bases). V was trimmed by 3 bases and J by 5 bases, leaving 10 bases between them. The CDR3 length is 13 residues. The germline CDR1 and CDR2 sequences are MGHDK and SYGVNS. CDR3 nucleotides: TGTGCCAGCAGTGACGGGACACTTTATGGCTACACCTTC. It specifies CASSDGTLYGYTF.

The V gene is TRBV12-3 or TRBV12-4, the J gene TRBJ2-2, with D unclear. V lost 5 bases and J 4 bases, leaving 8 bases between the germline ends. The CDR3 length is 13 residues. The CDR3 nucleotides read TGTGCCAGCAGTCTAACGAGCACCGGGGAGCTGTTTTTT. Its protein product is CASSLTSTGELFF.

This clone was observed once. V is TRBV6-4 and J is TRBJ2-3; D might be TRBD1 or TRBD2, each matching 6 bases. CDR3 size: 20 residues. Germline V lookup: CDR1 MRHNA, CDR2 SNTAGT. V dropped 7 bases and J dropped 2 bases, with 31 bases sitting between them. Written as DNA, the CDR3 is TGTGCCAGCATTCGTCTAGAGGGGGGAACCCCCGGGACGTCCACAGATACGCAGTATTTT. This encodes CASIRLEGGTPGTSTDTQYF.

This clone was seen a few times. The CDR3 DNA sequence: TGCGCCAGCAGCTTGTCGCTACAGTCCTACAATGAGCAGTTCTTC. This translates into CASSLSLQSYNEQFF. V usage is TRBV5-1 and J usage is TRBJ2-1; D not resolved. Germline V gives CDR1 SGHRS, CDR2 YFSETQ. V shed 1 base and J shed 1 base, with 9 bases lying between them. The CDR3 loop spans 15 amino acids.

The genes are TRBV30 and TRBJ2-1; 7 nucleotides agree with TRBD1. Germline CDR1 is GTSNPN and CDR2 is SVGIG (reference sequence). V gave up 5 bases and J gave up 6 bases; unmatched junction bases: 16. The CDR3 extends over 16 amino acids. The CDR3 protein is CAWSKVRGQRVNEQFF. CDR3 bases: TGTGCCTGGTCCAAAGTCCGGGGACAGCGCGTCAATGAGCAGTTCTTC.

The chain uses TRBV19 and TRBJ1-2; D unresolved. The germline V and J ends were trimmed by 11 bases and 0 bases, with 10 bases remaining between them. The CDR3 has 12 amino acids. Germline V gene lookup returns CDR1 LNHDA and CDR2 SQIVND (reference sequence). The CDR3 spells CASWVANYGYTF. The CDR3 coding sequence is TGTGCCTCTTGGGTAGCTAACTATGGCTACACCTTC. The whole variable domain, remainder taken from reference TRBV19 and TRBJ1-2, is DGGITQSPKYLFRKEGQNVTLSCEQNLNHDAMYWYRQDPGQGLRLIYYSQIVNDFQKGDIAEGYSVSREKKESFPLTVTSAQKNPTAFYLCASWVANYGYTFGSGTRLTVV.

The gene calls are TRBV6-5 and TRBJ2-7, with D possibly matching TRBD1 (6 bases). V was trimmed by 6 bases and J by 0 bases, leaving 15 bases between them. This CDR3 is built from 15 residues. Looked up from germline, CDR1 is MNHEY and CDR2 is SVGAGI. The CDR3: CASSATGFLSYEQYF. The CDR3 DNA reads TGTGCCAGCAGCGCGACAGGATTCCTCTCCTACGAGCAGTACTTC.

The chain combines TRBV11-2 with TRBJ1-1; no clear D. This CDR3 region has 15 residues. CDR1 and CDR2 (germline): SGHAT, FQNNGV. The V end was cut by 1 base, the J end by 0 bases, with 9 bases between. CDR3: CASSLAGNMNTEAFF. The CDR3, as DNA: TGTGCCAGCAGCTTAGCGGGAAATATGAACACTGAAGCTTTCTTT.

CDR3 sequence reads: CASSSLAGLDEQFF. The DNA of the CDR3 is TGTGCCAGCAGCTCACTAGCGGGGTTAGATGAGCAGTTCTTC. The genes are TRBV7-2 and TRBJ2-1; 10 bases are shared with TRBD2. J gave up 8 bases and V 4 bases, and 5 bases lay outside the gene matches. The CDR3 is 14 residues long. CDR1 SGHTA and CDR2 FQGNSA come from the germline V gene.

The chain joins TRBV19 to TRBJ1-5, with no clear D. The ends were cut back, 9 bases at V and 0 bases at J, with 15 bases in the middle. The CDR3 is 15 residues long. Per the germline V gene, CDR1 is LNHDA and CDR2 is SQIVND (reference sequence). This CDR3 reads CASKISRNSNQPQHF. The DNA for the CDR3 is TGTGCCAGCAAAATATCCAGAAATAGCAATCAGCCCCAGCATTTT. The complete variable domain, with remaining parts taken from reference TRBV19 and TRBJ1-5, reads DGGITQSPKYLFRKEGQNVTLSCEQNLNHDAMYWYRQDPGQGLRLIYYSQIVNDFQKGDIAEGYSVSREKKESFPLTVTSAQKNPTAFYLCASKISRNSNQPQHFGDGTRLSIL.

This clone occurred a few times. The chain carries TRBV27 and TRBJ1-5, with D possibly being TRBD1 (6 bases). Germline V CDR1 and CDR2: MNHEY, SMNVEV (reference sequence). This CDR3 contains 15 residues. The V gene lost 6 bases and the J gene lost 0 bases, with 12 bases spanning the gap. CDR3: CASRQTGFSNQPQHF. In DNA, the CDR3 is TGTGCCAGCAGGCAGACAGGCTTTAGCAATCAGCCCCAGCATTTT.

V is TRBV27 and J is TRBJ2-7; D is ambiguous. Trimming took off 3 bases at V and 3 bases at J, with 12 bases between the two ends. Germline V gives CDR1 MNHEY, CDR2 SMNVEV (reference sequence). The CDR3 loop spans 14 amino acids. The CDR3 region has the DNA TGTGCCAGCAGTTTGGGTCCTACGGTCTACGAGCAGTACTTC. This gives the protein CASSLGPTVYEQYF.

The chain has TRBV3-1 (or the pseudogene TRBV3-2) and TRBJ1-6; maybe TRBD1 (6 bases). Trimming left V 0 bases short and J 9 bases short, with 18 bases between. Germline V CDR1 and CDR2: LGHDT, YNNKEL (reference sequence). There are 17 residues in the CDR3. This CDR3 is CASSQEQGKLGFSPLHF. DNA of the CDR3: TGTGCCAGCAGCCAAGAACAGGGAAAATTGGGGTTTTCACCCCTCCACTTT.

The chain joins TRBV29-1 to TRBJ2-1, with D possibly matching TRBD1 (6 bases). Germline CDR1 and CDR2: SQVTM and ANQGSEA. Trimming shortened V by 3 bases and J by 0 bases, and 18 bases separated the two germline ends. CDR3 length: 17 residues. The CDR3 protein is CSVEGTGTFYSYNEQFF. Here the CDR3 DNA reads TGCAGCGTTGAGGGGACCGGGACATTTTACTCCTACAATGAGCAGTTCTTC.

The V and J genes are TRBV6-5 and TRBJ2-3; the D gene is possibly TRBD1 (5 bases). The CDR3 is 15 amino acids. V gave up 6 bases and J gave up 2 bases, with 15 bases separating them. CDR1 and CDR2 from the germline V gene are MNHEY and SVGAGI. The CDR3 sequence: CASRSSRGFTDTQYF. Written as DNA, the CDR3 is TGTGCCAGCAGATCTTCTAGGGGCTTCACAGATACGCAGTATTTT.

This chain links TRBV7-2 with TRBJ1-6; D uncertain. Trimming removed 1 base from V and 5 bases from J, with 3 bases in between. Germline V lookup: CDR1 SGHTA, CDR2 FQGNSA. The CDR3 is 13 residues long. The CDR3 is CASSLGNNSPLHF. The CDR3 bases are TGTGCCAGCAGCTTAGGGAATAATTCACCCCTCCACTTT.